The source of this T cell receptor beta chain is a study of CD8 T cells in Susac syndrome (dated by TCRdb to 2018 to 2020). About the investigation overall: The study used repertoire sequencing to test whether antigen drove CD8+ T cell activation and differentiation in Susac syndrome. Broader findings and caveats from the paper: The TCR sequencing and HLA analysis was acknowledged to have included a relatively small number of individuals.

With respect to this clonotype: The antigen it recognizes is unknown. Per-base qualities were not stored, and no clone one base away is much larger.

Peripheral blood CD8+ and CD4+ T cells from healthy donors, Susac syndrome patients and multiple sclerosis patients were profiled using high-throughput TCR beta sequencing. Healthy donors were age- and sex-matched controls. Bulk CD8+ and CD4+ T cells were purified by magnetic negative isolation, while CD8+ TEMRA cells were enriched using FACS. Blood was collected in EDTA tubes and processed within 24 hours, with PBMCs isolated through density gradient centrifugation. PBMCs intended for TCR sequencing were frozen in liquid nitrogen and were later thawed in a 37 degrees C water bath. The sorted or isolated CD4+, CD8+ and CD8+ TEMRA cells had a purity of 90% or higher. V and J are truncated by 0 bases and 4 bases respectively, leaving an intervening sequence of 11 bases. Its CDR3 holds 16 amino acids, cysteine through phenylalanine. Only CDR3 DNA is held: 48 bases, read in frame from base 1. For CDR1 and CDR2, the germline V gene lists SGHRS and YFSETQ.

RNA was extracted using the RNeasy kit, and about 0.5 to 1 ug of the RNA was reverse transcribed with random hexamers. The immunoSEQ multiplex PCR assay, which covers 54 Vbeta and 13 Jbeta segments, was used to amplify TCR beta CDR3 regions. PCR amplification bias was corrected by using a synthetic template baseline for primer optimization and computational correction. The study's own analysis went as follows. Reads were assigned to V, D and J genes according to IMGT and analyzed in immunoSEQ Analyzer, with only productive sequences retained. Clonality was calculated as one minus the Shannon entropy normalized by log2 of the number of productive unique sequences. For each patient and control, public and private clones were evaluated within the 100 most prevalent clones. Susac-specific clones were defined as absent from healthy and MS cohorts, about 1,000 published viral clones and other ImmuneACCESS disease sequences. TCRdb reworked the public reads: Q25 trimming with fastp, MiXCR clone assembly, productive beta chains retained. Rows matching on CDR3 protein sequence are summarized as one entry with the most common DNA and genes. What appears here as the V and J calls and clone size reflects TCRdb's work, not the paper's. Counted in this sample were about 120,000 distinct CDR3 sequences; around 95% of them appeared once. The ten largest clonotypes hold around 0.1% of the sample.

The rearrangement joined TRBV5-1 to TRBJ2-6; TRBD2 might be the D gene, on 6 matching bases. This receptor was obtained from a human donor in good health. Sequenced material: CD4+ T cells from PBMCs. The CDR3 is CASSLDGGSGANVLTF. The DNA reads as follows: TGCGCCAGCAGCTTGGATGGAGGGTCCGGGGCCAACGTCCTGACTTTC.